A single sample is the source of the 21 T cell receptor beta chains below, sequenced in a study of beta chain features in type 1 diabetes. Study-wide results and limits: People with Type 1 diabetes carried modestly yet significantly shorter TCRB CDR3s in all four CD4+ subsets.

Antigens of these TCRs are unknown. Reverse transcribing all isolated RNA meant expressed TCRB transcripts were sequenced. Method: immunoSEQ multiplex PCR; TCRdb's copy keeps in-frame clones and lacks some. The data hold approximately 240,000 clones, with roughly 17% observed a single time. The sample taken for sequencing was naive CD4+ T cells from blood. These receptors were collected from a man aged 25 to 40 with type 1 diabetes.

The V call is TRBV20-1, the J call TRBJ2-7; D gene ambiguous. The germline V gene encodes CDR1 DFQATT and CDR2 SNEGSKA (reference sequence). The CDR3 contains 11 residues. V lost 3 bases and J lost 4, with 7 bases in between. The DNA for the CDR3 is TGCAGTGCTAGTAAGCTTTACGAGCAGTACTTC. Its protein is CSASKLYEQYF.

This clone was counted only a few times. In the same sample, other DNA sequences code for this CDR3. CDR3 DNA sequence: TGTGCCAGCAGTGCGGGATACGAGCAGTACTTC. It specifies CASSAGYEQYF. The gene calls are TRBV25-1 and TRBJ2-7; D is possibly TRBD2 (5 bases). The ends were cut back, 4 bases at V and 4 bases at J, with 5 bases in the middle. Germline CDR1 is MGHDK and CDR2 is SYGVNS. The CDR3 totals 11 residues.

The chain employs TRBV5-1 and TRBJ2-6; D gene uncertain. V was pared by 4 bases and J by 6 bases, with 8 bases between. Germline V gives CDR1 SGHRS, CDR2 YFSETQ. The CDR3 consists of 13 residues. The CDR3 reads CASSTTEANVLTF. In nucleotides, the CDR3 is TGCGCCAGCAGCACCACTGAGGCCAACGTCCTGACTTTC.

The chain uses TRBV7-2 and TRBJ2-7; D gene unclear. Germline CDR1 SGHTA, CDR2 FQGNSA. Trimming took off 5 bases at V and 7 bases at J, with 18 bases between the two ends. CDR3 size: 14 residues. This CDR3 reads CASSLLTGYGEQYF. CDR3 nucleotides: TGTGCCAGCAGCCTCCTGACTGGCTATGGGGAGCAGTACTTC. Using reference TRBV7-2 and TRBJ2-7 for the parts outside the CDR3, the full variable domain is GAGVSQSPSNKVTEKGKDVELRCDPISGHTALYWYRQSLGQGLEFLIYFQGNSAPDKSGLPSDRFSAERTGGSVSTLTIQRTQQEDSAVYLCASSLLTGYGEQYFGPGTRLTVT.

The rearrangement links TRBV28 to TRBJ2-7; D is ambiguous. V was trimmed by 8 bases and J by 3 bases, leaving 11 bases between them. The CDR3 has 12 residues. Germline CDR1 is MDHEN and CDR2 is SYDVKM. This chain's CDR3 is CASQERIYEQYF. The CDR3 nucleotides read TGTGCCAGCCAAGAGAGGATCTACGAGCAGTACTTC.

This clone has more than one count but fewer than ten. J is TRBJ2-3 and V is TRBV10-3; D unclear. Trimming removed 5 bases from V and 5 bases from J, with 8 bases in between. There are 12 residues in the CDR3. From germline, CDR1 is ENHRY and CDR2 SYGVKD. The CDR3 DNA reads TGTGCCATCAGTTCATCCGGAGATACGCAGTATTTT. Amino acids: CAISSSGDTQYF.

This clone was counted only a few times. The CDR3 reads CASSPGGNYGYTF. DNA for the CDR3: TGTGCCAGCAGCCCAGGGGGAAACTATGGCTACACCTTC. V and J are TRBV14 and TRBJ1-2; 7 positions agree with TRBD1. The V gene's germline CDR1 is SGHDN and CDR2 FVKESK. This CDR3 has 13 amino acids. V trimming: 4 bases; J trimming: 2 bases; junction bases outside the gene matches: 1.

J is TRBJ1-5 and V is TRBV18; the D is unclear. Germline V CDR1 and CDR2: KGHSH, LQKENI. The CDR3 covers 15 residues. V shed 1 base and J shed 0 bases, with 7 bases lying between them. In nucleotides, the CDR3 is TGTGCCAGCTCACCACAGGGTAATAGCAATCAGCCCCAGCATTTT. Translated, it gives CASSPQGNSNQPQHF.

CDR3 region: CASSLDSTGEQYF. DNA of the CDR3: TGCGCCAGCAGCTTGGATAGCACGGGCGAGCAGTACTTC. V gene TRBV5-1 combines with J gene TRBJ2-7; no definite D call. The germline V and J ends were trimmed by 0 bases and 6 bases, with 10 bases remaining between them. CDR1 and CDR2 from the germline V gene are SGHRS and YFSETQ. This CDR3 has 13 residues.

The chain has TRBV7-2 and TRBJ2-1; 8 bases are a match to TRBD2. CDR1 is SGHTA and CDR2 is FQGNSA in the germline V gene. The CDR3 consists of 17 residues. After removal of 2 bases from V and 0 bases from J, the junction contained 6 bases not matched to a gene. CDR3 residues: CASSLRLAPFSYNEQFF. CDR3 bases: TGTGCCAGCAGCTTACGACTAGCGCCATTCTCCTACAATGAGCAGTTCTTC.

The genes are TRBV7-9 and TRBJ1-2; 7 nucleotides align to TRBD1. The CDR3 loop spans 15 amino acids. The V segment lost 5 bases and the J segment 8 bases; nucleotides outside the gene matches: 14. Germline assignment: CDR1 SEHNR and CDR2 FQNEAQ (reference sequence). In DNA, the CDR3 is TGTGCCAGCAGCCCGCGGGCGGTACAGGGGCGAGGCTACACCTTC. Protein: CASSPRAVQGRGYTF.

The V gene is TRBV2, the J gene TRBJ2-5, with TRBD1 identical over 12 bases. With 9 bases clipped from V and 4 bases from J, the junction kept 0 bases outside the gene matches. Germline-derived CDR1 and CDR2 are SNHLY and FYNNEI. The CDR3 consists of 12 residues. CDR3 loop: CARGQGAETQYF. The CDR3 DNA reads TGTGCCAGGGGACAGGGGGCAGAGACCCAGTACTTC.

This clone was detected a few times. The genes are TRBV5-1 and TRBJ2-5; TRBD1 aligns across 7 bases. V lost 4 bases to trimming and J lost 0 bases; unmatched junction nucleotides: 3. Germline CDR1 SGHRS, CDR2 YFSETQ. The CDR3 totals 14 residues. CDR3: CASSTTGDQETQYF. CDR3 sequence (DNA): TGCGCCAGCAGCACCACAGGGGACCAAGAGACCCAGTACTTC.

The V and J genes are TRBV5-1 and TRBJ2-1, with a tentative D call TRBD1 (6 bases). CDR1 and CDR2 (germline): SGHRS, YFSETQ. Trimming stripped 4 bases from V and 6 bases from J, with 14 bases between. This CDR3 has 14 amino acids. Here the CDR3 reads CASSQGGRGNEQFF. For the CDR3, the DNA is TGCGCCAGCAGCCAAGGCGGCAGGGGCAATGAGCAGTTCTTC.

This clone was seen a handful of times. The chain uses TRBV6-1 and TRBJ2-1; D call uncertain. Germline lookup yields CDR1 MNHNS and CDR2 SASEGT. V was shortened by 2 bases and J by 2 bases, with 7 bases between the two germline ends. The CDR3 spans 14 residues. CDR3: CASSEYIAYNEQFF. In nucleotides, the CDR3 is TGTGCCAGCAGTGAATACATCGCCTACAATGAGCAGTTCTTC.

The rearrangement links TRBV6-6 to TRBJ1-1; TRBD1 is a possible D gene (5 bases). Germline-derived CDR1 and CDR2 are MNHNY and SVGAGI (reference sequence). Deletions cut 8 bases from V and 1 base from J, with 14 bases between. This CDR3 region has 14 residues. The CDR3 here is CASRGRAGNTEAFF. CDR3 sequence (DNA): TGTGCCAGCCGGGGCCGGGCAGGGAACACTGAAGCTTTCTTT.

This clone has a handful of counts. In DNA form, the CDR3 reads TGCAGCGTTGAAGAACAACGCTACAATGAGCAGTTCTTC. The encoded protein is CSVEEQRYNEQFF. The chain uses TRBV29-1 and TRBJ2-1; unclear D gene. V gave up 0 bases and J gave up 3 bases, with 6 bases separating them. There are 13 residues in the CDR3. Per the germline V gene, CDR1 is SQVTM and CDR2 is ANQGSEA.

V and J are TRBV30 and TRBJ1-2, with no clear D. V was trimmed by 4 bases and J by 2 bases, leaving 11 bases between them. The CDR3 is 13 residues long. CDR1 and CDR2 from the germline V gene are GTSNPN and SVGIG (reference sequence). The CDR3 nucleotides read TGTGCCTGGAATACCGGCTTGAACTATGGCTACACCTTC. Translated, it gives CAWNTGLNYGYTF. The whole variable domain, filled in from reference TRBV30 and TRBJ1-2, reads SQTIHQWPATLVQPVGSPLSLECTVEGTSNPNLYWYRQAAGRGLQLLFYSVGIGQISSEVPQNLSASRPQDRQFILSSKKLLLSDSGFYLCAWNTGLNYGYTFGSGTRLTVV.

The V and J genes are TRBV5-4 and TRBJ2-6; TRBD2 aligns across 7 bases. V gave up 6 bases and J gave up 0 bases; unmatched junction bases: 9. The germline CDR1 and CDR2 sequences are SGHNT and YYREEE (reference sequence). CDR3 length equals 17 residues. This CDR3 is CASIGLAENSGANVLTF. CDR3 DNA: TGTGCCAGCATTGGGCTAGCGGAAAACTCTGGGGCCAACGTCCTGACTTTC.

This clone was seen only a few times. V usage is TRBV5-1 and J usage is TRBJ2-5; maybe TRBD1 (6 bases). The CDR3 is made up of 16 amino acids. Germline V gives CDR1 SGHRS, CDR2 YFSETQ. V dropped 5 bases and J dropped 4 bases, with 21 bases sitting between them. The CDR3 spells CASRKGEPATRETQYF. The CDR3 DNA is TGCGCCAGCAGGAAGGGGGAGCCCGCAACTCGAGAGACCCAGTACTTC.

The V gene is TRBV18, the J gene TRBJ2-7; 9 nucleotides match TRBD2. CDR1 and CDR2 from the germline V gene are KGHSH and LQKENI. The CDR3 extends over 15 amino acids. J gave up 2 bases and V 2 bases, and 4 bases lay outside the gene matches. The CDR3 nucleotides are TGTGCCAGCTCACCAGGCGCGGGAGGGCCCTACGAGCAGTACTTC. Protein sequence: CASSPGAGGPYEQYF.